This TCR beta chain is from a study of T-cell reconstitution after alpha-beta-depleted transplantation in children. The study, taken as a whole, reports: When one year had passed after transplant, most T-cell counts and diversity came from newly produced T cells. Reportedly, alpha-beta T cells present about two months post-transplant originated from several hundred expanded clones of graft origin.

With regard to this clonotype: Antigen specificity is unknown.

Germline CDR1 LNHNV, CDR2 YYDKDF (reference sequence). Trimming took off 0 bases at V and 9 bases at J, with 18 bases between the two ends. CDR3 length equals 16 residues. Unique molecular identifiers were used to barcode this TCRbeta library. TCRdb used MiXCR to reprocess the PCR reads, holding one entry per CDR3 protein. Among about a million distinct CDR3 sequences, about 30% were seen once, and the ten largest hold around 30%. The sequence derives from a boy younger than two who had a stem cell transplant for SCID, so the T cells may come from the graft donor. The V gene is TRBV15, the J gene TRBJ2-1; D may correspond to TRBD1 or TRBD2 (5 bases each). The sequences come from PBMCs, mostly from graft donor cells, collected 360 days after TCRalphabeta/CD19-depleted stem cell transplant. CDR3 DNA sequence: TGTGCCACCAGCAGAGATTGGGGTGGCAGGGCGGGTGAGCAGTTCTTC. Its translation is CATSRDWGGRAGEQFF.